These T cell receptor beta chains were read from a single sample in a study of cytomegalovirus exposure and HLA in healthy donors. Repertoires were generated with immunoSEQ multiplex PCR, while TCRdb's copy carries only in-frame clones and drops some. The sample carries 150,000 or so clones, 80% recorded once. Specimen: PBMCs. Receptor source: a man in his fifties or sixties in good health and CMV-seronegative. The CDR3 runs from the conserved cysteine through the conserved F or W. D genes are given only for firm matches. Rows may omit the clone size; those that give it use once, few, many or a size class.

d_call clone_size j_call v_call cdr3_aa cdr3_nt
TRBD1 - TRBJ1-1 TRBV18 CASSSLPQGQGGTEAFF TGTGCCAGCTCCTCCCTCCCACAGGGACAGGGGGGGACTGAAGCTTTCTTT
- - TRBJ1-1 TRBV28 CAITTPGFNTEAFF TGTGCCATCACGACACCAGGTTTTAACACTGAAGCTTTCTTT
TRBD1 once TRBJ1-6 TRBV4-1 CASSQATGKAYNSPLHF TGCGCCAGCAGCCAAGCGACAGGGAAAGCGTATAATTCACCCCTCCACTTT
TRBD1 - TRBJ2-3 TRBV2 CASRERTGQGDTQYF TGTGCCAGCAGGGAGCGGACAGGGCAAGGGGATACGCAGTATTTT
- few TRBJ1-5 TRBV6-5 CASSKPNQPQHF TGTGCCAGCAGTAAGCCGAATCAGCCCCAGCATTTT
TRBD1 - TRBJ1-1 TRBV9 CASSVGTGGAGTEAFF TGTGCCAGCAGCGTAGGAACAGGGGGGGCGGGCACTGAAGCTTTCTTT
TRBD1 - TRBJ1-5 TRBV27 CASSQNRGSNQPQHF TGTGCCAGCAGTCAAAACAGGGGTAGCAATCAGCCCCAGCATTTT
TRBD1 - TRBJ1-2 TRBV2 CASRTQGVYGYTF TGTGCCAGCAGAACGCAGGGGGTCTATGGCTACACCTTC
- - TRBJ1-2 TRBV30 CAWVQANYGYTF TGTGCCTGGGTACAAGCTAACTATGGCTACACCTTC
TRBD2 - TRBJ2-3 TRBV11-3 CASSWRGGITDTQYF TGTGCCAGCAGCTGGCGGGGGGGAATCACAGATACGCAGTATTTT
TRBD1 - TRBJ2-7 TRBV9 CASSTGQGGRIYEQYF TGTGCCAGCAGCACAGGACAGGGAGGACGGATCTACGAGCAGTACTTC
TRBD2 - TRBJ2-3 TRBV6-1 CAGRTSGSVTDTQYF TGTGCCGGCCGGACTAGCGGGAGTGTTACAGATACGCAGTATTTT
TRBD2 few TRBJ2-3 TRBV5-6 CASRVGLAGADTQYF TGTGCCAGCAGGGTGGGACTAGCGGGAGCGGATACGCAGTATTTT
TRBD1 once TRBJ2-7 TRBV19 CASSIVQGAGYEQYF TGTGCCAGTAGTATCGTACAGGGGGCTGGTTACGAGCAGTACTTC
- - TRBJ1-1 TRBV25-1 CASGPRGGGTEAFF TGTGCCAGCGGGCCTCGGGGAGGGGGGACTGAAGCTTTCTTT
TRBD1 few TRBJ1-1 TRBV19 CASSTTGGRGEAFF TGTGCCAGTAGTACCACAGGGGGGAGGGGTGAAGCTTTCTTT
TRBD1 - TRBJ1-4 TRBV18 CASSPGRGQGGEKLFF TGTGCCAGCTCACCGGGACGCGGACAGGGCGGTGAAAAACTGTTTTTT
- - TRBJ1-3 TRBV30 CAWSVGADSGNTIYF TGTGCCTGGAGTGTTGGGGCTGACTCTGGAAACACCATATATTTT
TRBD2 - TRBJ2-7 TRBV7-9 CASSYTSGGAYEQYF TGTGCCAGCAGCTATACTAGCGGGGGAGCCTACGAGCAGTACTTC
TRBD1 - TRBJ1-2 TRBV19 CASTRQGALESHGYTF TGTGCCAGTACCAGACAGGGGGCCCTTGAAAGCCATGGCTACACCTTC
TRBD1 - TRBJ2-7 TRBV15 CATSRGQGAFYEQYF TGTGCCACCAGCAGGGGACAGGGGGCATTCTACGAGCAGTACTTC
- - TRBJ2-7 TRBV19 CASSIGGRSSYEQYF TGTGCCAGTAGTATCGGCGGAAGGAGCTCCTACGAGCAGTACTTC
TRBD2 - TRBJ2-7 TRBV11-2 CASSLGGSKLYEQYF TGTGCCAGCAGCTTGGGAGGGTCCAAACTATACGAGCAGTACTTC
- - TRBJ2-7 TRBV6-1 CASSDWTGLAEQYF TGTGCCAGCAGTGACTGGACAGGACTAGCCGAGCAGTACTTC
TRBD1 - TRBJ2-5 TRBV29-1 CSTQTGPGPETQYF TGCAGCACCCAGACAGGGCCGGGCCCAGAGACCCAGTACTTC
TRBD1 - TRBJ1-2 TRBV5-6 CASSSAGTGGVGDYGYTF TGTGCCAGCAGCAGCGCCGGGACAGGGGGCGTTGGGGACTATGGCTACACCTTC
TRBD2 - TRBJ2-4 TRBV5-1 CASSPGLAGGPMQANIQYF TGCGCCAGCAGCCCCGGACTAGCGGGAGGGCCGATGCAGGCAAACATTCAGTACTTC
TRBD1 - TRBJ1-1 TRBV19 CASSIGVQGAMNTEAFF TGTGCCAGTAGTATAGGGGTGCAGGGGGCCATGAACACTGAAGCTTTCTTT
TRBD1 - TRBJ2-3 TRBV6-6 CASEYGQGNTQYF TGTGCCAGCGAATACGGACAGGGAAATACGCAGTATTTT
TRBD2 - TRBJ2-7 TRBV4-2 CASSLGLAGGLAEYEQYF TGTGCCAGCTCCCTAGGACTAGCGGGAGGTCTCGCCGAATACGAGCAGTACTTC
- - TRBJ1-1 TRBV5-1 CASSLQGTNTEAFF TGCGCCAGCAGCCTACAGGGTACGAACACTGAAGCTTTCTTT
- - TRBJ1-5 TRBV7-9 CASSRDYQPQHF TGTGCCAGCAGCCGAGACTATCAGCCCCAGCATTTT
TRBD2 - TRBJ2-1 TRBV10-2 CASRGTSGTPGNEQFF TGCGCCAGCAGAGGGACTAGCGGGACCCCGGGCAATGAGCAGTTCTTC
- - TRBJ1-2 TRBV19 CASSLGGAVNYGYTF TGTGCCAGTTCCCTTGGGGGGGCCGTTAACTATGGCTACACCTTC
TRBD2 once TRBJ2-7 TRBV9 CASVAGSSYEQYF TGTGCCAGCGTAGCGGGGAGCTCCTACGAGCAGTACTTC
TRBD1 - TRBJ1-4 TRBV13 CASSLRTGGFEKLFF TGTGCCAGCAGCTTGCGGACAGGGGGCTTTGAAAAACTGTTTTTT
TRBD2 - TRBJ2-3 TRBV13 CASSFSGSTDTQYF TGTGCCAGCAGCTTTAGCGGGAGCACAGATACGCAGTATTTT
- - TRBJ2-2 TRBV11-3 CASTRADYYTGELFF TGTGCCAGCACCCGGGCAGACTATTACACCGGGGAGCTGTTTTTT
- - TRBJ2-1 TRBV10-1 CASSDRSGSYNEQFF TGCGCCAGCAGTGATCGGTCAGGGTCCTACAATGAGCAGTTCTTC
- - TRBJ2-1 TRBV19 CASSTAGGGIEQFF TGTGCCAGTAGTACCGCAGGCGGCGGGATTGAGCAGTTCTTC
- - TRBJ2-5 TRBV6-6 CASKWDNQETQYF TGTGCCAGCAAGTGGGACAACCAAGAGACCCAGTACTTC
TRBD2 - TRBJ2-7 TRBV6-1 CASKGLAGYEQYF TGTGCCAGCAAGGGACTAGCGGGATACGAGCAGTACTTC
TRBD2 few TRBJ2-2 TRBV7-2 CASSSEVGGRAAGELFF TGTGCCAGCAGCTCGGAGGTCGGAGGGAGGGCCGCCGGGGAGCTGTTTTTT
- - TRBJ2-2 TRBV27 CASSSGSGDTGELFF TGTGCCAGCAGTTCGGGATCTGGGGACACCGGGGAGCTGTTTTTT
- - TRBJ2-7 TRBV6-5 CASSYSGGLREQYF TGTGCCAGCAGTTACTCCGGGGGATTGCGCGAGCAGTACTTC
- - TRBJ2-7 TRBV5-1 CASSSDRFYEQYF TGCGCCAGCAGCTCCGACAGGTTCTACGAGCAGTACTTC
TRBD1 once TRBJ1-6 TRBV5-1 CASSSKGQANSPLHF TGCGCCAGCAGCTCGAAAGGACAGGCCAATTCACCCCTCCACTTT
TRBD1 once TRBJ1-1 TRBV29-1 CSVQTPGQGLGTEAFF TGCAGCGTCCAAACACCGGGACAGGGGTTGGGCACTGAAGCTTTCTTT
- - TRBJ2-7 TRBV5-6 CASSLGYEQYF TGTGCCAGCAGCCTCGGGTACGAGCAGTACTTC
TRBD2 - TRBJ2-2 TRBV19 CASRAALSRGGHATGELFF TGTGCCAGTAGGGCCGCTTTATCCCGGGGGGGCCATGCGACCGGGGAGCTGTTTTTT
- - TRBJ1-2 TRBV9 CASSSSSTGNGYTF TGTGCCAGCAGCTCTAGTTCTACAGGGAATGGCTACACCTTC
- once TRBJ2-2 TRBV7-3 CASSHTTNTGELFF TGTGCCAGCAGCCACACGACGAACACCGGGGAGCTGTTTTTT
- - TRBJ2-3 TRBV7-9 CASSLGQYTDTQYF TGTGCCAGCAGCTTAGGGCAATACACAGATACGCAGTATTTT
- few TRBJ1-1 TRBV5-6 CASSSARFMNTEAFF TGTGCCAGCAGCTCTGCCCGGTTCATGAACACTGAAGCTTTCTTT
TRBD1 - TRBJ2-1 TRBV6-1 CASSDAGQGAWEQFF TGTGCCAGCAGTGACGCGGGACAGGGGGCTTGGGAGCAGTTCTTC
- - TRBJ1-1 TRBV19 CASSIALGGRTEAFF TGTGCCAGTAGTATTGCTCTCGGGGGACGTACTGAAGCTTTCTTT
- once TRBJ1-2 TRBV2 CASIPGHRMGGYTF TGTGCCAGCATTCCGGGACACCGAATGGGCGGCTACACCTTC